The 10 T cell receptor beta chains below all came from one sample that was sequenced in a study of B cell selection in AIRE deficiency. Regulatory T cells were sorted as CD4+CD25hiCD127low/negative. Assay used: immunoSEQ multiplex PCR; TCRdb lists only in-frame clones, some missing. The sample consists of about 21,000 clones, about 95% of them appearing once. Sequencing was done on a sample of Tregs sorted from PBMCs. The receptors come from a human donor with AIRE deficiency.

The CDR3 DNA reads TGTGCCAGCAGTTACTCCCCGGTCGCGTGGGGGCAGTTCTTC. Its translation: CASSYSPVAWGQFF. The chain uses TRBV6-6 and TRBJ2-1, with no clear D. Trimming left V 0 bases short and J 12 bases short, with 15 bases between. The CDR3 spans 14 residues. Germline V CDR1 and CDR2: MNHNY, SVGAGI (reference sequence).

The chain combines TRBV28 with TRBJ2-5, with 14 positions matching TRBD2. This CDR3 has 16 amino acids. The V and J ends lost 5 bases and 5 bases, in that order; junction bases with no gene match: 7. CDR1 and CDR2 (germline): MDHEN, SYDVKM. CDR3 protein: CASSPGLAGGRETQYF. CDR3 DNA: TGTGCCAGCAGTCCCGGACTAGCGGGAGGAAGGGAGACCCAGTACTTC.

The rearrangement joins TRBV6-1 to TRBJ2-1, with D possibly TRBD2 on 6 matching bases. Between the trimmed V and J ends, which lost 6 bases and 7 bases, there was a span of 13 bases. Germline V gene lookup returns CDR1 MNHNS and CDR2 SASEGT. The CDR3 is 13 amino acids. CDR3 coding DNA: TGTGCCAGCAGCTCGGGACTCCGTAATGAGCAGTTCTTC. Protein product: CASSSGLRNEQFF.

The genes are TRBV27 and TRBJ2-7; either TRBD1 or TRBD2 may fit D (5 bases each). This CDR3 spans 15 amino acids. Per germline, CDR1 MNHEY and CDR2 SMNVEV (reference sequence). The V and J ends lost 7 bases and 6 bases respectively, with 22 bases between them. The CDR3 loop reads CASTPGPTRGAEQYF. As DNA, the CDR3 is TGTGCCAGCACCCCCGGGCCGACCAGAGGGGCCGAGCAGTACTTC.

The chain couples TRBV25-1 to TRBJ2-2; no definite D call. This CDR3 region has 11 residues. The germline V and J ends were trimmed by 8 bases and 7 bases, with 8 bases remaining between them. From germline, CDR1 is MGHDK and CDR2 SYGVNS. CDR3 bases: TGTGCCAGCGGTCGTGGCGGGGAGCTGTTTTTT. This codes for CASGRGGELFF.

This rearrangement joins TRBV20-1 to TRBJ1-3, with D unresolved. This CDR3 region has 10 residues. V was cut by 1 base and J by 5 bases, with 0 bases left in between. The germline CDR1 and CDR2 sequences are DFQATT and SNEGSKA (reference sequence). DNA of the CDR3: TGCAGTGCTAGAGGAAACACCATATATTTT. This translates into CSARGNTIYF.

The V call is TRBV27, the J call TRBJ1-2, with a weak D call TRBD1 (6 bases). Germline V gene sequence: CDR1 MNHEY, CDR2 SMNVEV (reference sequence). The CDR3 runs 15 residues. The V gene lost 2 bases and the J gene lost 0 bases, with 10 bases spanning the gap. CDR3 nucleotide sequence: TGTGCCAGCAGTTTAGAGGGGGTAGCTAACTATGGCTACACCTTC. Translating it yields CASSLEGVANYGYTF.

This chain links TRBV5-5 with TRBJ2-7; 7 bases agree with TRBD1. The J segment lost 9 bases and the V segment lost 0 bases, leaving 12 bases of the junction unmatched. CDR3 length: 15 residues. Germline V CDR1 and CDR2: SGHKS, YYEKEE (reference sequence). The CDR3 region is CASSLGDRLSIGQYF. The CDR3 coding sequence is TGTGCCAGCAGCTTGGGGGACAGATTATCCATCGGGCAGTACTTC.

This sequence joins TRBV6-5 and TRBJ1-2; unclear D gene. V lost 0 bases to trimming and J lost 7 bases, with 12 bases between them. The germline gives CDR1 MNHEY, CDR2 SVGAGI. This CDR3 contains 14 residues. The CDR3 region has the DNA TGTGCCAGCAGTTACTCGATCGGGGTAGGTGGCTACACCTTC. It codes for CASSYSIGVGGYTF.

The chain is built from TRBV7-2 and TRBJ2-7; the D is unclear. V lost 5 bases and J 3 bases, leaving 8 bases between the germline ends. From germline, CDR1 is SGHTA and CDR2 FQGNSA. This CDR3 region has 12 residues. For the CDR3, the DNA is TGTGCCAGCAGCCGGTCGGTCTACGAGCAGTACTTC. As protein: CASSRSVYEQYF.